This TCR beta chain was identified in a study of control samples from healthy donors and cancer patients. The data were produced by immunoSEQ multiplex PCR, yet TCRdb's version contains in-frame clones alone and is incomplete. The data contain 150,000 to 200,000 clones, 90% to 95% of them singletons. V shed 0 bases and J shed 6 bases, with 15 bases lying between them. Germline V lookup: CDR1 LNHDA, CDR2 SQIVND (reference sequence). There are 15 residues in the CDR3. The chain uses TRBV19 and TRBJ2-7; weak D call: TRBD1 (7 bases). The clonotype comes from a woman aged 25 to 45 in good health. The source material was blood. CDR3 coding DNA: TGTGCCAGTAGTATAGATCGGAGACAGGGAGGCGAGCAGTACTTC. Amino acids: CASSIDRRQGGEQYF.